One sample yielded the 30 T cell receptor beta chains listed below, sequenced in a study of T cell responses to AZD1222 COVID-19 vaccine. Sequencing used immunoSEQ multiplex PCR; TCRdb keeps in-frame clones, though not all of them. This sample has about 150,000 clones, with roughly 89% found just once. This material consisted of peripheral blood, taken 28 days after the second AZD1222 dose. The receptors stem from an adult who received the AZD1222 COVID-19 vaccine.

This clone was seen just once. This chain links TRBV5-3 with TRBJ1-5, with D unresolved. TRBV5-3 is reported as an ORF; its role is uncertain. The CDR3 loop spans 14 amino acids. Trimming removed 0 bases at V and 6 bases at J, with 10 bases between. The CDR3 sequence is CARSLGAPGQPQHF. The CDR3 nucleotides read TGTGCCAGAAGCTTGGGGGCCCCGGGTCAGCCCCAGCATTTT.

CDR3 sequence reads: CASSFLADLTGELFF. The CDR3, as DNA: TGTGCCAGCAGCTTTCTAGCGGATCTCACCGGGGAGCTGTTTTTT. This sequence joins TRBV7-9 and TRBJ2-2; 7 bases are a match to TRBD2. Germline CDR1 is SEHNR and CDR2 is FQNEAQ (reference sequence). This CDR3 has 15 amino acids. V was clipped by 3 bases and J by 4 bases; unmatched bases: 5.

The rearrangement links TRBV30 to TRBJ1-4; D call uncertain. Germline CDR1 reads GTSNPN; CDR2 reads SVGIG (reference sequence). V dropped 2 bases and J dropped 0 bases, with 19 bases sitting between them. The CDR3 covers 18 residues. CDR3 bases: TGTGCCTGGAGTAGAGGGATGGGTCGTTTGACAACTAATGAAAAACTGTTTTTT. Protein product: CAWSRGMGRLTTNEKLFF.

This chain uses TRBV19 with TRBJ1-1; 7 positions match TRBD1. V was pared by 3 bases and J by 1 base, with 2 bases of the junction left unmatched. Per the germline V gene, CDR1 is LNHDA and CDR2 is SQIVND (reference sequence). CDR3 length: 14 amino acids. CDR3 DNA sequence: TGTGCCAGTAGTATGGGACAGAAGAACACTGAAGCTTTCTTT. Its protein is CASSMGQKNTEAFF.

V usage is TRBV7-8 and J usage is TRBJ2-1; 8 nucleotides agree with TRBD1. The V segment lost 2 bases and the J segment 3 bases; nucleotides outside the gene matches: 12. CDR1 and CDR2 from the germline V gene are SGHVS and FQNEAQ. The CDR3 loop spans 18 amino acids. The DNA of the CDR3 is TGTGCCAGCAGCTTATTTCCGACAGGGGTCCAATTCTACAATGAGCAGTTCTTC. Protein sequence: CASSLFPTGVQFYNEQFF.

This chain joins TRBV15 and TRBJ1-5, with D possibly matching TRBD1 (5 bases). V dropped 2 bases and J dropped 6 bases, with 11 bases sitting between them. The CDR3 runs to 14 residues. Per germline, CDR1 LNHNV and CDR2 YYDKDF (reference sequence). The CDR3 sequence is CATSRTGLRQPQHF. The CDR3 nucleotides are TGTGCCACCAGCAGAACGGGACTCCGTCAGCCCCAGCATTTT.

J is TRBJ2-1 and V is TRBV2; D uncertain. Germline V CDR1 and CDR2: SNHLY, FYNNEI. V was pared by 5 bases and J by 6 bases, with 14 bases between. The CDR3 is 14 residues long. CDR3 in DNA: TGTGCCAGCAGTTTTAGGACCACCTCCAATGAGCAGTTCTTC. Its protein is CASSFRTTSNEQFF. Together with reference TRBV2 and TRBJ2-1, the CDR3 gives the full variable domain: EPEVTQTPSHQVTQMGQEVILRCVPISNHLYFYWYRQILGQKVEFLVSFYNNEISEKSEIFDDQFSVERPDGSNFTLKIRSTKLEDSAMYFCASSFRTTSNEQFFGPGTRLTVL.

The chain uses TRBV2 and TRBJ2-6; D may be TRBD2 (5 bases). Germline CDR1 SNHLY, CDR2 FYNNEI. The CDR3 totals 17 residues. Trimming removed 1 base from V and 0 bases from J, with 10 bases in between. The CDR3 protein is CASSEGAVNSGANVLTF. The CDR3 nucleotides read TGTGCCAGCAGTGAAGGAGCGGTTAACTCTGGGGCCAACGTCCTGACTTTC.

The chain employs TRBV3-1 (or the pseudogene TRBV3-2) and TRBJ2-3; possible D gene TRBD2, 5 bases. Germline CDR1 is LGHDT and CDR2 is YNNKEL (reference sequence). The ends were cut back, 2 bases at V and 0 bases at J, with 18 bases in the middle. CDR3 size: 18 residues. CDR3 region: CASSQYPLPGLSTDTQYF. CDR3 sequence (DNA): TGTGCCAGCAGCCAATATCCCTTACCGGGGTTGAGCACAGATACGCAGTATTTT.

The chain couples TRBV4-1 to TRBJ2-1, with 9 nucleotides matching TRBD2. Germline V CDR1 and CDR2: MGHRA, YSYEKL. V gave up 5 bases and J gave up 5 bases; unmatched junction bases: 13. There are 17 residues in the CDR3. In DNA, the CDR3 is TGCGCCAGCAGCGCCTCTGGATTGGCGGGAGGGGACAATGAGCAGTTCTTC. Its translation: CASSASGLAGGDNEQFF.

The chain joins TRBV6-5 to TRBJ2-7; D is possibly TRBD1 or TRBD2 (5 bases each). CDR1 and CDR2 from the germline V gene are MNHEY and SVGAGI. The CDR3 sequence is 11 residues long. Trimming left V 2 bases short and J 11 bases short, with 10 bases between. The DNA of the CDR3 is TGTGCCAGCAGTTACCAGGGAGTGGAGTACTTC. It yields the protein CASSYQGVEYF.

V gene TRBV7-9 combines with J gene TRBJ1-6; perhaps TRBD1 as D (6 bases). Germline V gene sequence: CDR1 SEHNR, CDR2 FQNEAQ (reference sequence). V lost 5 bases, J lost 4 bases, and 9 bases lay in between. This CDR3 is 14 amino acids long. CDR3 sequence: CASSGGQYNSPLHF. The CDR3 coding sequence is TGTGCCAGCAGCGGTGGACAGTATAATTCACCCCTCCACTTT.

The chain links TRBV6-2 or TRBV6-3 to TRBJ2-7; TRBD2 matches at 11 bases. CDR1 and CDR2 from the germline V gene are MNHEY and SVGEGT. The V segment lost 4 bases and the J segment 6 bases; nucleotides outside the gene matches: 8. The CDR3 runs to 15 residues. This chain's CDR3 is CASSSPPSGRREQYF. CDR3 coding DNA: TGTGCCAGCAGTTCCCCCCCTAGCGGGAGGCGCGAGCAGTACTTC.

The chain couples TRBV6-5 to TRBJ1-5; D perhaps matches TRBD1 (5 bases). CDR1 is MNHEY, CDR2 SVGAGI, per germline. The V gene lost 6 bases and the J gene lost 3 bases, with 15 bases spanning the gap. The CDR3 covers 15 residues. The CDR3 is CASSPDREFNQPQHF. The CDR3 DNA is TGTGCCAGCAGCCCCGACAGAGAATTCAATCAGCCCCAGCATTTT.

The genes are TRBV7-9 and TRBJ2-1; 10 bases align to TRBD1. The CDR3 is 17 amino acids. With V trimmed by 0 bases and J by 5 bases, 7 bases remained unmatched. Germline loops: CDR1 SEHNR, CDR2 FQNEAQ (reference sequence). As DNA, the CDR3 is TGTGCCAGCAGCTTAGCGCTTACCGGGACAGGGGACAATGAGCAGTTCTTC. Its protein is CASSLALTGTGDNEQFF.

This clone was detected only once. The chain is built from TRBV20-1 and TRBJ2-1, with 10 positions matching TRBD2. The V and J ends lost 3 bases and 7 bases, in that order; junction bases with no gene match: 12. The germline gives CDR1 DFQATT, CDR2 SNEGSKA (reference sequence). This CDR3 has 16 residues. CDR3 DNA: TGCAGTGCTAGTAGATCAGCGGGAGGGCCAGGAAATGAGCAGTTCTTC. As protein: CSASRSAGGPGNEQFF.

The CDR3 loop reads CASSKGSSYNEQFF. CDR3 nucleotides: TGTGCCAGTAGTAAAGGGAGCTCCTACAATGAGCAGTTCTTC. This sequence joins TRBV19 and TRBJ2-1; D may be TRBD2 (5 bases). Germline CDR1 LNHDA, CDR2 SQIVND (reference sequence). The V and J ends lost 4 bases and 0 bases respectively, with 7 bases between them. The CDR3 contains 14 residues.

The rearrangement links TRBV7-8 to TRBJ2-1; D gene unclear. Germline CDR1 SGHVS, CDR2 FQNEAQ. V lost 4 bases to trimming and J lost 0 bases, with 16 bases between them. The CDR3 sequence is 17 residues long. The CDR3 reads CASSSSYLTSSYNEQFF. The CDR3 region has the DNA TGTGCCAGCAGCTCTTCCTACCTCACCAGCTCCTACAATGAGCAGTTCTTC. Full variable domain (outside the CDR3, taken from reference TRBV7-8 and TRBJ2-1): GAGVSQSPRYKVAKRGQDVALRCDPISGHVSLFWYQQALGQGPEFLTYFQNEAQLDKSGLPSDRFFAERPEGSVSTLKIQRTQQEDSAVYLCASSSSYLTSSYNEQFFGPGTRLTVL.

This chain joins TRBV5-1 and TRBJ2-7; D unresolved. This CDR3 region has 13 residues. Looked up from germline, CDR1 is SGHRS and CDR2 is YFSETQ. Trimming took 0 bases from V and 3 from J, leaving 7 bases between them. CDR3 in DNA: TGCGCCAGCAGCTTGGCGGCAGACTACGAGCAGTACTTC. Its translation is CASSLAADYEQYF.

The CDR3 spells CAWSSRDYLLETQYF. The DNA of the CDR3 is TGTGCCTGGAGTTCCCGGGACTACCTTCTTGAGACCCAGTACTTC. The rearrangement joins TRBV30 to TRBJ2-5; 7 nucleotides match TRBD2. V lost 2 bases to trimming and J lost 5 bases; unmatched junction nucleotides: 11. Germline CDR1 GTSNPN, CDR2 SVGIG (reference sequence). There are 15 residues in the CDR3. The full variable domain, rest sourced from reference TRBV30 and TRBJ2-5, is SQTIHQWPATLVQPVGSPLSLECTVEGTSNPNLYWYRQAAGRGLQLLFYSVGIGQISSEVPQNLSASRPQDRQFILSSKKLLLSDSGFYLCAWSSRDYLLETQYFGPGTRLLVL.

In regard to this clone: A read error may produce the germline difference seen at one junction end. The V gene is TRBV2, the J gene TRBJ2-1; unclear D gene. Germline assignment: CDR1 SNHLY and CDR2 FYNNEI. CDR3 size: 15 residues. Here the CDR3 DNA reads TGTGCCAGCAGGGAAGGGTCCTTAGGCCCCCATGAGCAGTTCTTC. Its translation is CASREGSLGPHEQFF.

This chain joins TRBV19 and TRBJ1-1; D gene unclear. The V gene's germline CDR1 is LNHDA and CDR2 SQIVND (reference sequence). Trimming removed 5 bases at V and 1 base at J, with 5 bases between. The length of the CDR3 is 12 residues. CDR3 protein: CASSWWNTEAFF. The CDR3 region has the DNA TGTGCCAGTAGTTGGTGGAACACTGAAGCTTTCTTT.

The chain couples TRBV5-1 to TRBJ1-4; TRBD1 agrees at 9 bases. CDR3 size: 15 residues. V shed 4 bases, J shed 7 bases, and the junction held 8 bases outside the gene matches. Germline CDR1 is SGHRS and CDR2 is YFSETQ. The CDR3 spells CASSLTGGDGEKLFF. In DNA form, the CDR3 reads TGCGCCAGCAGCCTCACAGGGGGCGATGGTGAAAAACTGTTTTTT.

The rearrangement joins TRBV18 to TRBJ2-2; 10 bases line up with TRBD1. Germline V gives CDR1 KGHSH, CDR2 LQKENI. With V trimmed by 2 bases and J by 6 bases, 3 bases remained unmatched. The CDR3 is 15 amino acids. The CDR3 coding sequence is TGTGCCAGCTCACCAGGACAGGGGGATTCCGGGGAGCTGTTTTTT. It codes for CASSPGQGDSGELFF.

The chain employs TRBV11-2 and TRBJ1-2; 7 nucleotides match TRBD1. This CDR3 is 15 amino acids long. V shed 5 bases and J 6 bases; nucleotides not matched to a gene: 12. The germline gives CDR1 SGHAT, CDR2 FQNNGV. The CDR3 protein is CASSPQVGRGNGYTF. The CDR3, as DNA: TGTGCCAGCAGCCCCCAGGTGGGCAGGGGGAATGGCTACACCTTC. Filled out from reference TRBV11-2 and TRBJ1-2, the complete variable domain reads EAGVAQSPRYKIIEKRQSVAFWCNPISGHATLYWYQQILGQGPKLLIQFQNNGVVDDSQLPKDRFSAERLKGVDSTLKIQPAKLEDSAVYLCASSPQVGRGNGYTFGSGTRLTVV.

This clone appeared a single time. The chain uses TRBV4-3 and TRBJ1-2, with a possible D match to TRBD1 (6 bases). The germline CDR1 and CDR2 sequences are LGHNA and YSLEER. V dropped 4 bases and J dropped 0 bases, with 9 bases sitting between them. The CDR3 extends over 14 amino acids. In DNA form, the CDR3 reads TGCGCCAGCAGCCGGGACACCTCTAACTATGGCTACACCTTC. This sequence encodes CASSRDTSNYGYTF.

This chain connects TRBV2 to TRBJ2-3, with TRBD2 matching 14 bases. V shed 8 bases and J 2 bases; nucleotides not matched to a gene: 18. The CDR3 has 20 amino acids. Germline CDR1 SNHLY, CDR2 FYNNEI. As DNA, the CDR3 is TGTGCCAGCGACTCCCCCGGGACTAGCGGGAGTTGGGGGGACACAGATACGCAGTATTTT. Its translation: CASDSPGTSGSWGDTDTQYF.

The genes are TRBV4-2 and TRBJ2-7; 8 bases map to TRBD2. Germline values: CDR1 LGHNA, CDR2 YNFKEQ. V dropped 0 bases and J dropped 4; count of bases not matched to a gene: 11. The CDR3 is made up of 17 amino acids. This CDR3 is CASSQEGQFGGVYEQYF. The CDR3 DNA is TGTGCCAGCAGCCAAGAGGGGCAATTCGGGGGGGTATACGAGCAGTACTTC.

The V call is TRBV25-1, the J call TRBJ1-1, with 8 bases that match TRBD1. Germline-derived CDR1 and CDR2 are MGHDK and SYGVNS. The CDR3 has 14 residues. J lost 0 bases, V lost 6 bases, and 3 bases had no gene match. CDR3 in amino acids: CASRDRVLNTEAFF. CDR3 sequence (DNA): TGTGCCAGCAGGGACAGGGTTCTGAACACTGAAGCTTTCTTT.

V and J are TRBV2 and TRBJ1-5; TRBD1 matches at 11 bases. The germline gives CDR1 SNHLY, CDR2 FYNNEI. The CDR3 has 15 residues. The junction had 4 bases not matched to a gene; V was cut back by 7 bases and J by 2 bases. CDR3 sequence reads: CASNGQGAGNQPQHF. The CDR3 DNA reads TGTGCCAGCAATGGACAGGGGGCCGGCAATCAGCCCCAGCATTTT. Together with reference TRBV2 and TRBJ1-5, the CDR3 gives the full variable domain: EPEVTQTPSHQVTQMGQEVILRCVPISNHLYFYWYRQILGQKVEFLVSFYNNEISEKSEIFDDQFSVERPDGSNFTLKIRSTKLEDSAMYFCASNGQGAGNQPQHFGDGTRLSIL.